These 20 T cell receptor beta chains were sequenced from one sample in a study of beta chain features in type 1 diabetes. Since all of the isolated RNA was reverse transcribed, expressed TCRB transcripts were what got sequenced. Produced via immunoSEQ multiplex PCR; TCRdb's table is partial and in-frame only. The sample lists around 160,000 clones, nearly 50% occurring once. Sequenced: Tregs from blood. The receptors shown here come from a man between 18 and 35 years old in good health.

On this clone itself: One end of the junction is discordant with germline, which a read error may explain. The chain uses TRBV7-9 and TRBJ2-3; TRBD1 matches 8 bases. Germline lookup yields CDR1 SEHNR and CDR2 FQNEAQ (reference sequence). The CDR3 consists of 15 residues. The CDR3 region is CASSLGQGNTDTQYF. CDR3 coding DNA: TGTGCCAGCAGTTTAGGACAGGGAAACACAGATACGCAGTATTTT.

The chain combines TRBV7-6 with TRBJ2-1; 8 bases match TRBD1. V lost 5 bases and J lost 2; bases outside the gene matches: 5. Germline values: CDR1 SGHVS, CDR2 FNYEAQ. CDR3 size: 15 residues. This CDR3 is CASSPRTGTYNEQFF. The CDR3, as DNA: TGTGCCAGCAGCCCTAGGACAGGGACCTACAATGAGCAGTTCTTC.

The V and J genes are TRBV2 and TRBJ2-4, with D possibly matching TRBD1 (5 bases). V shed 7 bases and J shed 0 bases, with 13 bases lying between them. Germline assignment: CDR1 SNHLY and CDR2 FYNNEI. The CDR3 runs to 15 residues. CDR3 coding DNA: TGTGCCAGCAAGACAGCGATCATAGCCAAAAACATTCAGTACTTC. This codes for CASKTAIIAKNIQYF.

The chain couples TRBV5-5 to TRBJ1-1; 7 nucleotides match TRBD1. The CDR3 has 12 amino acids. In germline, CDR1 is SGHKS, CDR2 YYEKEE (reference sequence). With V trimmed by 2 bases and J by 6 bases, 1 base remained unmatched. As DNA, the CDR3 is TGTGCCAGCAGCTTCGGGACAGCTGAAGCTTTCTTT. As protein: CASSFGTAEAFF.

The chain employs TRBV7-2 and TRBJ1-1, with D possibly matching TRBD1 (6 bases). The germline CDR1 and CDR2 sequences are SGHTA and FQGNSA. The CDR3 totals 15 residues. V shed 2 bases and J shed 2 bases, with 12 bases lying between them. CDR3 protein: CASSLPQGINTEAFF. DNA of the CDR3: TGTGCCAGCAGCTTACCTCAGGGGATTAACACTGAAGCTTTCTTT.

The V gene is TRBV6-5, the J gene TRBJ2-3, with 9 bases fitting TRBD1. Germline trimming cut 6 bases from V and 4 bases from J; bases unmatched to any gene: 5. The CDR3 contains 14 residues. Germline V CDR1 and CDR2: MNHEY, SVGAGI. As DNA, the CDR3 is TGTGCCAGCAGGGGACAGGGAGGGTCAGATACGCAGTATTTT. Translating it yields CASRGQGGSDTQYF.

The chain employs TRBV7-3 and TRBJ2-4; 11 nucleotides agree with TRBD1. J was trimmed by 7 bases and V by 5 bases; bases with no gene match: 7. The CDR3 runs to 15 residues. Germline V lookup: CDR1 SGHTA, CDR2 FQGTGA. CDR3 in DNA: TGTGCCAGCAGCCGAGGACAGGGGGCGCAGAACATTCAGTACTTC. This codes for CASSRGQGAQNIQYF.

This CDR3 is CASSADRAPGNTIYF. In DNA form, the CDR3 reads TGTGCCAGCAGCGCCGACAGGGCACCTGGAAACACCATATATTTT. The chain recombines TRBV9 with TRBJ1-3; 7 positions match TRBD1. V shed 3 bases, J shed 2 bases, and the junction held 5 bases outside the gene matches. CDR1 is SGDLS and CDR2 is YYNGEE in the germline V gene. CDR3 size: 15 residues.

The chain has TRBV9 and TRBJ2-5, with a tentative D call TRBD1 (6 bases). The CDR3 has 16 amino acids. CDR1 and CDR2 (germline): SGDLS, YYNGEE. V lost 3 bases, J lost 5 bases, and 20 bases lay in between. The CDR3: CASSGLNRVKGETQYF. The CDR3 DNA follows: TGTGCCAGCAGCGGGTTAAACAGGGTGAAGGGGGAGACCCAGTACTTC.

This rearrangement joins TRBV7-8 to TRBJ2-7, with 8 nucleotides matching TRBD1. CDR1 is SGHVS and CDR2 is FQNEAQ in the germline V gene. V lost 6 bases to trimming and J lost 4 bases; unmatched junction nucleotides: 11. The CDR3 sequence is 15 residues long. The CDR3 sequence: CASRLPGQAFYEQYF. In DNA form, the CDR3 reads TGTGCCAGCAGGCTACCGGGACAGGCATTTTACGAGCAGTACTTC.

There are a few counts of this clone. The gene calls are TRBV7-9 and TRBJ1-2; D is uncertain. V lost 2 bases and J 8 bases, leaving 6 bases between the germline ends. Germline CDR1 SEHNR, CDR2 FQNEAQ (reference sequence). The CDR3 extends over 11 amino acids. The CDR3 DNA reads as TGTGCCAGCAGCTTAAGCTTGGGCTACACCTTC. Translating it yields CASSLSLGYTF.

The chain employs TRBV5-1 and TRBJ2-2; D unresolved. Trimming took 0 bases from V and 5 from J, leaving 5 bases between them. Germline V lookup: CDR1 SGHRS, CDR2 YFSETQ. The CDR3 covers 13 residues. The CDR3 sequence: CASSLASTGELFF. CDR3 coding DNA: TGCGCCAGCAGCTTGGCTAGTACCGGGGAGCTGTTTTTT. Full variable domain (rest looked up from reference TRBV5-1 and TRBJ2-2): KAGVTQTPRYLIKTRGQQVTLSCSPISGHRSVSWYQQTPGQGLQFLFEYFSETQRNKGNFPGRFSGRQFSNSRSEMNVSTLELGDSALYLCASSLASTGELFFGEGSRLTVL.

This rearrangement joins TRBV7-9 to TRBJ2-5; perhaps TRBD2 as D (6 bases). The CDR3 is made up of 16 amino acids. V dropped 3 bases and J dropped 3 bases, with 17 bases sitting between them. Germline assignment: CDR1 SEHNR and CDR2 FQNEAQ (reference sequence). This CDR3 reads CASSFRPAGQKETQYF. The CDR3 DNA is TGTGCCAGCAGCTTTCGCCCAGCGGGCCAAAAAGAGACCCAGTACTTC.

This clone was counted once. The chain recombines TRBV19 with TRBJ2-2; the match to TRBD2 covers 7 bases. The CDR3 has 15 residues. Germline assignment: CDR1 LNHDA and CDR2 SQIVND (reference sequence). V was pared by 3 bases and J by 4 bases, with 5 bases of the junction left unmatched. CDR3 loop: CASSMVAGVTGELFF. DNA of the CDR3: TGTGCCAGTAGTATGGTCGCGGGGGTCACCGGGGAGCTGTTTTTT.

V gene TRBV28 combines with J gene TRBJ1-4; D uncertain. The CDR3 covers 15 residues. Trimming pared 6 bases from V and 8 bases from J, leaving 19 bases between. Germline V gene sequence: CDR1 MDHEN, CDR2 SYDVKM. The CDR3 reads CASSSGRVQSEKLFF. The DNA of the CDR3 is TGTGCCAGCAGCTCCGGTCGGGTCCAGAGCGAAAAACTGTTTTTT.

V is TRBV30 and J is TRBJ1-6; D not resolved. CDR3 length equals 13 residues. V lost 3 bases and J lost 9, with 12 bases in between. CDR1 and CDR2 (germline): GTSNPN, SVGIG (reference sequence). The CDR3 DNA reads as TGTGCCTGGAGCGTGCTAGGGAGTTCACCCCTCCACTTT. This sequence encodes CAWSVLGSSPLHF.

This sequence joins TRBV6-5 and TRBJ2-1, with 7 nucleotides matching TRBD2. The ends lost 4 bases at V and 9 bases at J; junction bases unmatched: 12. CDR1 is MNHEY and CDR2 is SVGAGI in the germline V gene. The CDR3 runs 15 residues. The CDR3, as DNA: TGTGCCAGCAGTTTCGCCGGGACTAAACTTGGTGAGCAGTTCTTC. Amino acid sequence: CASSFAGTKLGEQFF.

The V gene is TRBV28, the J gene TRBJ2-1, with 7 bases fitting TRBD2. Germline CDR1 is MDHEN and CDR2 is SYDVKM. V gave up 9 bases and J gave up 6 bases; unmatched junction bases: 14. The CDR3 loop spans 15 amino acids. The CDR3 nucleotides are TGTGCCAGTTCCCCTCTCGGGGAGGGACGCAATGAGCAGTTCTTC. Amino acids: CASSPLGEGRNEQFF. Complete variable domain (other parts from reference TRBV28 and TRBJ2-1): DVKVTQSSRYLVKRTGEKVFLECVQDMDHENMFWYRQDPGLGLRLIYFSYDVKMKEKGDIPEGYSVSREKKERFSLILESASTNQTSMYLCASSPLGEGRNEQFFGPGTRLTVL.

V and J are TRBV27 and TRBJ2-1, with 9 positions matching TRBD2. V was pared by 1 base and J by 4 bases, with 8 bases of the junction left unmatched. Germline V gene data show CDR1 as MNHEY and CDR2 as SMNVEV (reference sequence). The CDR3 has 17 amino acids. The CDR3 DNA follows: TGTGCCAGCAGTTTATTAACCTTCAGCGGGAGGTACAATGAGCAGTTCTTC. Residues: CASSLLTFSGRYNEQFF.

This clone was seen only a few times. This chain's CDR3 is CSGLRTGSDTEAFF. The CDR3 DNA sequence: TGCAGCGGACTCCGGACAGGGTCCGACACTGAAGCTTTCTTT. This sequence joins TRBV29-1 and TRBJ1-1; 8 nucleotides align to TRBD1. This CDR3 is 14 amino acids long. V dropped 7 bases and J dropped 3; count of bases not matched to a gene: 10. Germline assignment: CDR1 SQVTM and CDR2 ANQGSEA.